A selection of T cell receptor beta chains follows, all from one sample in a study of T-cell reconstitution after alpha-beta-depleted transplantation in children. TCRdb reprocessed the PCR reads via MiXCR and lists one record per CDR3 protein. The sample has 640,000 or so distinct CDR3 sequences, 15% to 20% seen once; the top ten hold about 1.1%. The specimen comprised PBMCs from the stem cell graft donor, sampled from the stem cell graft. The source of these receptors is a human donor who donated a stem cell graft to a child with acute myeloid leukemia. Both conserved end residues are part of each CDR3. A D gene is named only where the DNA matches it firmly. Clone size is shown for a subset of rows, as once, few, many or a class of expanded clone.

J gene | D gene | V gene | clone size | CDR3 DNA | CDR3 protein
TRBJ2-1 | TRBD1 | TRBV4-2 | few | TGTGCCAGCAGCCAAGCCCCGGGACAGTCCAATGAGCAGTTCTTC | CASSQAPGQSNEQFF
TRBJ2-3 | - | TRBV7-9 | - | TGTGCCAGCAGCTTAGCGGAGGCAGTCCGTGGGGGAAATACGCAGTATTTT | CASSLAEAVRGGNTQYF
TRBJ2-3 | - | TRBV20-1 | many | TGCAGTGCTAGAGGTCTTCTAGATACGCAGTATTTT | CSARGLLDTQYF
TRBJ2-3 | TRBD2 | TRBV6-6 | few | TGTGCCAGCAGTTGGACACTAGCGGGGGTTGAGTATTTT | CASSWTLAGVEYF
TRBJ1-3 | - | TRBV28 | few | TGTGCCAGCACCCCGGACAGCGCAACCTCTGGAAACACCATATATTTT | CASTPDSATSGNTIYF
TRBJ2-2 | - | TRBV29-1 | - | TGCAGCGTTGAGGGGGGCAGCGGGGAGCTGTTTTTT | CSVEGGSGELFF
TRBJ2-1 | TRBD1 | TRBV7-3 | few | TGTGCCAGCAGCCTAGGACAGGGGTCGGGTTGGAATGAGCAGTTCTTC | CASSLGQGSGWNEQFF
TRBJ2-1 | - | TRBV4-1 | few | TGCGCCAGCAGCCAAGATTCGGGTTGGAGCTCCTACAATGAGCAGTTCTTC | CASSQDSGWSSYNEQFF
TRBJ2-2 | - | TRBV20-1 | - | TGCAGTGCTTCCGGGACAACGAACACCGGGGAGCTGTTTTTT | CSASGTTNTGELFF
TRBJ1-6 | - | TRBV7-2 | - | TGTGCCAGCAGCTTAACCTGGGACGTCGATTCACCCCTCCACTTT | CASSLTWDVDSPLHF
TRBJ1-5 | - | TRBV4-3 | - | TGCGCCAGCAGCCAAGATCTTGGGGTGGACCAGCCCCAGCATTTT | CASSQDLGVDQPQHF
TRBJ2-7 | TRBD1 | TRBV7-2 | few | TGTGCCAGCAGCTTTAGGACAGGGAGTAACGAGCAGTACTTC | CASSFRTGSNEQYF
TRBJ2-4 | TRBD1 | TRBV20-1 | many | TGCAGTGCTATCGACAGGGGAGGAAAAAACATTCAGTACTTC | CSAIDRGGKNIQYF